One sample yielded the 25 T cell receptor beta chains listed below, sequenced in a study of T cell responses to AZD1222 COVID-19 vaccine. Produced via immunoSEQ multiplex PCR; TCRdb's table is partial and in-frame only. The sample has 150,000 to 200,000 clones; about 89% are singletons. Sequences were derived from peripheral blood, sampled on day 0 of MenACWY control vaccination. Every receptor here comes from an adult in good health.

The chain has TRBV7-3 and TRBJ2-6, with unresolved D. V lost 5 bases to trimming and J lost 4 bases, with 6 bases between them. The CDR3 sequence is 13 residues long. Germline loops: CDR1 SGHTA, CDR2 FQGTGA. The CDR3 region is CASSRPGANVLTF. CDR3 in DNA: TGTGCCAGCAGCCGCCCCGGGGCCAACGTCCTGACTTTC.

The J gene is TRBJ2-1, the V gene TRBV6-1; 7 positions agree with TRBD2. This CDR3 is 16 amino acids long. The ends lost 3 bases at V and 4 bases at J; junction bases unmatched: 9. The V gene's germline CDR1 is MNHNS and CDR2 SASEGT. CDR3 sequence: CASSDLLSGTYNEQFF. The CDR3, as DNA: TGTGCCAGCAGTGACCTTTTGAGCGGGACGTACAATGAGCAGTTCTTC.

CDR3 in DNA: TGTGCCAGCAGCGTAGGACTAGCGGGTCAGCACGAGCAGTACTTC. Its protein is CASSVGLAGQHEQYF. V gene TRBV9 combines with J gene TRBJ2-7, with TRBD2 matching 10 bases. The CDR3 length is 15 residues. V lost 0 bases, J lost 5 bases, and 5 bases stayed unmatched. The germline gives CDR1 SGDLS, CDR2 YYNGEE.

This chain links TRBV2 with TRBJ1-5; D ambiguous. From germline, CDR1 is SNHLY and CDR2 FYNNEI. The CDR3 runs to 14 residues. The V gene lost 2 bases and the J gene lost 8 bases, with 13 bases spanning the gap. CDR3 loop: CASSEYLGWEPQHF. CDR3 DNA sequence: TGTGCCAGCAGTGAATATCTGGGTTGGGAGCCCCAGCATTTT.

The CDR3 region has the DNA TGTGCCAGCAGTTTCCGACAGGGGGACGAGCAGTACTTC. It codes for CASSFRQGDEQYF. The rearrangement links TRBV27 to TRBJ2-7; 9 bases line up with TRBD1. Germline V gene sequence: CDR1 MNHEY, CDR2 SMNVEV (reference sequence). There are 13 residues in the CDR3. Trimming removed 3 bases from V and 5 bases from J; junction bases left unmatched: 2.

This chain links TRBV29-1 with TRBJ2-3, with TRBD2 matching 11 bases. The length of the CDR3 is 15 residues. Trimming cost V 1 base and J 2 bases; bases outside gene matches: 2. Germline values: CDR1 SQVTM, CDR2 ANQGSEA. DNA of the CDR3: TGCAGCGTTGAAGGACTAGCGGGGAACACAGATACGCAGTATTTT. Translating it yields CSVEGLAGNTDTQYF.

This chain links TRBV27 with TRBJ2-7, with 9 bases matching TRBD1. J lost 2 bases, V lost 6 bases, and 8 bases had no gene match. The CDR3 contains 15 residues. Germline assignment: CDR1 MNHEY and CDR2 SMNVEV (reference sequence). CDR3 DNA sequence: TGTGCCAGCAGCCAAGGGACAGGGAAGACCTACGAGCAGTACTTC. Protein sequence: CASSQGTGKTYEQYF.

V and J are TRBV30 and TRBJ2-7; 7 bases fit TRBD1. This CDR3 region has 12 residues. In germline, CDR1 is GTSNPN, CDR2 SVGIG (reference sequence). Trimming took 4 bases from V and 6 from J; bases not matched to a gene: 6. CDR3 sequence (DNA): TGTGCCTGGAATACAGGGGTTGGCGAGCAGTACTTC. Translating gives CAWNTGVGEQYF.

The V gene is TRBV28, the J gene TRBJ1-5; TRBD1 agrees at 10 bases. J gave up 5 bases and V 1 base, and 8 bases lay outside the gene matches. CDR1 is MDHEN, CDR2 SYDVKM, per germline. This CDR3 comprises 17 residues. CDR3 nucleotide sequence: TGTGCCAGCAGTTTATCCCGGACAGGGGGGGGTTATCAGCCCCAGCATTTT. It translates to CASSLSRTGGGYQPQHF.

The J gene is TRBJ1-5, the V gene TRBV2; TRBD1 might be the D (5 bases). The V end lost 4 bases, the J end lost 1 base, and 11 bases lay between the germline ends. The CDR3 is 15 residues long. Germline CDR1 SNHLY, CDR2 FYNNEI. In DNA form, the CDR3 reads TGTGCCAGCAGTGTTTATTCAGGGAGCAATCAGCCCCAGCATTTT. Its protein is CASSVYSGSNQPQHF.

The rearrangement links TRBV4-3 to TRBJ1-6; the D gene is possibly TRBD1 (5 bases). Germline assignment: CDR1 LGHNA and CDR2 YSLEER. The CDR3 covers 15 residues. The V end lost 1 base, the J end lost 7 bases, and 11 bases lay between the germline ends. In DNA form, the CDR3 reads TGCGCCAGCAGCCAAGTTCCAGGGCCAAATTCACCCCTCCACTTT. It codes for CASSQVPGPNSPLHF.

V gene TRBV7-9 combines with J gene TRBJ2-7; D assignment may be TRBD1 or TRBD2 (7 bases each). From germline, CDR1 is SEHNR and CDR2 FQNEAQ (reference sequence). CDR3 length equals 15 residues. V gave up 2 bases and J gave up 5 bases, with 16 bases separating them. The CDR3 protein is CASSLRGGQSNEQYF. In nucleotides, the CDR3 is TGTGCCAGCAGCTTAAGGGGGGGACAGTCAAACGAGCAGTACTTC.

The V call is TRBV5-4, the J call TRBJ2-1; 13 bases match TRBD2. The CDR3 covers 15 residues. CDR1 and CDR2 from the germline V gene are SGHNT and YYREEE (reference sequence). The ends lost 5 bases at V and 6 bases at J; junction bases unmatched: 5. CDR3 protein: CASRSGLAGPNEQFF. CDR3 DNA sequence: TGTGCCAGCAGATCGGGACTAGCGGGACCCAATGAGCAGTTCTTC. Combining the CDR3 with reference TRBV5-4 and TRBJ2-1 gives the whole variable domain ETGVTQSPTHLIKTRGQQVTLRCSSQSGHNTVSWYQQALGQGPQFIFQYYREEENGRGNFPPRFSGLQFPNYSSELNVNALELDDSALYLCASRSGLAGPNEQFFGPGTRLTVL.

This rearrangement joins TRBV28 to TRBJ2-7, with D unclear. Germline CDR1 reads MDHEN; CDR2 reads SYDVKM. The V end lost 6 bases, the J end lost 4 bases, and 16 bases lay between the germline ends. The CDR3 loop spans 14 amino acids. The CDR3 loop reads CASSPVPVRYEQYF. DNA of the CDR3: TGTGCCAGCAGCCCCGTTCCCGTCAGATACGAGCAGTACTTC. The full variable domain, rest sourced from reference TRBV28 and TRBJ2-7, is DVKVTQSSRYLVKRTGEKVFLECVQDMDHENMFWYRQDPGLGLRLIYFSYDVKMKEKGDIPEGYSVSREKKERFSLILESASTNQTSMYLCASSPVPVRYEQYFGPGTRLTVT.

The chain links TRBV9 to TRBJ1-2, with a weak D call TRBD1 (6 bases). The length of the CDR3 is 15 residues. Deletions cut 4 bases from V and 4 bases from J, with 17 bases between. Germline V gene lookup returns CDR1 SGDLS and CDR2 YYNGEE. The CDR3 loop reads CASSPGTTTSYGYTF. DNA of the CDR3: TGTGCCAGCAGCCCCGGGACAACCACTAGCTATGGCTACACCTTC. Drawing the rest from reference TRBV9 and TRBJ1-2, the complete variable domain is DSGVTQTPKHLITATGQRVTLRCSPRSGDLSVYWYQQSLDQGLQFLIQYYNGEERAKGNILERFSAQQFPDLHSELNLSSLELGDSALYFCASSPGTTTSYGYTFGSGTRLTVV.

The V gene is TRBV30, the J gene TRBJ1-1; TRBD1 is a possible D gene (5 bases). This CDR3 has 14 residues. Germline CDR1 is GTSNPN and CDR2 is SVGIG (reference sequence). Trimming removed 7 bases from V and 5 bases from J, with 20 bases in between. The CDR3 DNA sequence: TGTGCCTCCGGAGGGATGGGGCGAAAAACTGAAGCTTTCTTT. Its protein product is CASGGMGRKTEAFF.

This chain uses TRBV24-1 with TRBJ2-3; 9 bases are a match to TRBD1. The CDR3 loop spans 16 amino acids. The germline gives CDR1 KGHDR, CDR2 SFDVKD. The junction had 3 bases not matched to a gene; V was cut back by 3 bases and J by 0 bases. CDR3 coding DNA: TGTGCCACCAGTGATCGGACAGGGGTCAGCACAGATACGCAGTATTTT. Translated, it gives CATSDRTGVSTDTQYF.

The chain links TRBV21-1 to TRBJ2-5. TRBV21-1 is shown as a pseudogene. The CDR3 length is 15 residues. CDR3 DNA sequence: TGTGCCAGCAGCAAAGCGACAGTACCGGGGGAGACCCAGTACTTC. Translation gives CASSKATVPGETQYF.

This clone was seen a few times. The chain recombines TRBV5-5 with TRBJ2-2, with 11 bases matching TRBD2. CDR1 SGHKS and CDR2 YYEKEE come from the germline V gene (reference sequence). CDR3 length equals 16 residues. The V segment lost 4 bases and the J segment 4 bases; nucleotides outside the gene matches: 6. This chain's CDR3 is CASSGTSGGATGELFF. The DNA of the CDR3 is TGTGCCAGCAGCGGAACTAGCGGGGGTGCCACCGGGGAGCTGTTTTTT. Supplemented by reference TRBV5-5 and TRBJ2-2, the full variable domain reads DAGVTQSPTHLIKTRGQQVTLRCSPISGHKSVSWYQQVLGQGPQFIFQYYEKEERGRGNFPDRFSARQFPNYSSELNVNALLLGDSALYLCASSGTSGGATGELFFGEGSRLTVL.

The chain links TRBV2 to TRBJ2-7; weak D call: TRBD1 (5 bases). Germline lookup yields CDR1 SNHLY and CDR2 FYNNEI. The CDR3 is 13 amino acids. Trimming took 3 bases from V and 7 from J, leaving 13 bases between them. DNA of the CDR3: TGTGCCAGCAGTGATCGGACATCTAGTGAGCAGTACTTC. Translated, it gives CASSDRTSSEQYF. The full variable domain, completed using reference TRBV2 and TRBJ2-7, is EPEVTQTPSHQVTQMGQEVILRCVPISNHLYFYWYRQILGQKVEFLVSFYNNEISEKSEIFDDQFSVERPDGSNFTLKIRSTKLEDSAMYFCASSDRTSSEQYFGPGTRLTVT.

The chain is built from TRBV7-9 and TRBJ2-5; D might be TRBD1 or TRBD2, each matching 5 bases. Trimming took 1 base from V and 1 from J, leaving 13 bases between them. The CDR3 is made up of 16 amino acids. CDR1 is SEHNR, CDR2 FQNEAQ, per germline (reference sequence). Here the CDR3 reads CASSLGQPGTQETQYF. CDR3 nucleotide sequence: TGTGCCAGCAGCTTAGGGCAACCAGGGACCCAAGAGACCCAGTACTTC.

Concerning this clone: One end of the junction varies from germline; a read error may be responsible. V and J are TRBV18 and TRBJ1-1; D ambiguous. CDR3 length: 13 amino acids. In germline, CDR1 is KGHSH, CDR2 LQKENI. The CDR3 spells CASSPGSNAEAFF. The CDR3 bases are TGTGCCAGCTCACCGGGTTCGAACGCTGAAGCTTTCTTT.

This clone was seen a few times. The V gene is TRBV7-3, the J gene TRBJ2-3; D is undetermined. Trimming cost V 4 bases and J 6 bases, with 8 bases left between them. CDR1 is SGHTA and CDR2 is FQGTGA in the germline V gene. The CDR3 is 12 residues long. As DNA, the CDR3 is TGTGCCAGCAGCTCACTTGCGGATACGCAGTATTTT. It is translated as CASSSLADTQYF.

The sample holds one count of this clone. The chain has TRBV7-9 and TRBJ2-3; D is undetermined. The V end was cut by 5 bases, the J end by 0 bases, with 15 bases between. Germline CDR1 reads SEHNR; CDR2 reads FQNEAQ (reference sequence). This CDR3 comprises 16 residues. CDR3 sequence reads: CASSRGDLTSTDTQYF. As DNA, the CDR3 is TGTGCCAGCAGCCGCGGAGACCTGACTAGCACAGATACGCAGTATTTT.

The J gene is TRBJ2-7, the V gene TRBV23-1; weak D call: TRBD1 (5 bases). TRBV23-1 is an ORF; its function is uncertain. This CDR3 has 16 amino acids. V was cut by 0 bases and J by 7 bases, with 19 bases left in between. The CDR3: CASSQSLRTQVGEQYF. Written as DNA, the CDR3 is TGCGCCAGCAGTCAATCCCTACGAACACAGGTGGGGGAGCAGTACTTC.